This is a list of T cell receptor beta chains from one sample in a study of blood T cells in healthy people across ages. TCRdb ran MiXCR on the 5' RACE reads and lists one entry per CDR3 protein. The sample holds about 780,000 distinct CDR3 sequences, around 24% seen once. This same sample was also part of a study on T cells of mothers and their children.

The sequenced sample was blood. These receptors were collected from a boy aged 5-17 years in good health. Both conserved end residues are part of each CDR3. Each record gives: CDR3 length, V gene, J gene, D gene, clone size, CDR3 DNA, CDR3 protein. The D gene is left open where the match is weak. Some rows mark clone size as missing; the rest say once, few, many or name a class of expanded clone.

>16|TRBV7-9|TRBJ2-5|-|-
TGTGCCAGCAGTTTCCCCCGGGGAGGGGGCCAAGAGACCCAGTACTTC
CASSFPRGGGQETQYF
>14|TRBV10-3|TRBJ2-3|-|-
TGTGCCATCAGTGTAGGAAGGAATACAGATACGCAGTATTTT
CAISVGRNTDTQYF
>11|TRBV6-5|TRBJ2-7|-|many
TGTGCCAGCAGTACCCCCTACGAGCAGTACTTC
CASSTPYEQYF
>14|TRBV7-9|TRBJ2-7|TRBD2|-
TGTACCAGCAGCGGGACTAGCGACTCCTACGAGCAGTACTTC
CTSSGTSDSYEQYF
>13|TRBV11-2|TRBJ1-3|-|few
TGTGCCAGCAGCATTGGGAGTGGAAACACCATATATTTT
CASSIGSGNTIYF
>13|TRBV29-1|TRBJ2-7|TRBD1|-
TGCAGCGGCCGGGACAGGAACAACTACGAGCAGCACTTC
CSGRDRNNYEQHF
>11|TRBV20-1|TRBJ1-1|-|-
TGCAGTGCACGCGGAGACAAAACAGCTTTCTTT
CSARGDKTAFF
>16|TRBV20-1|TRBJ2-3|TRBD2|-
TGCAGTGCTAGCCTAGCGGGGGGGCCGGTTGCAGATACGCAGTATTTT
CSASLAGGPVADTQYF
>13|TRBV2|TRBJ2-5|-|few
TGTGCCAGCAGTGAGTCCGTTCAAGAGACCCAGTACTTC
CASSESVQETQYF
>14|TRBV5-1|TRBJ2-2|TRBD1|few
TGCGCCAGCAACCCGACAGGGGGCAACGGGGAGCTGTTTTTT
CASNPTGGNGELFF
>11|TRBV29-1|TRBJ2-3|-|-
TGCAGCGAGATTAGCACAGATACGCAGTATTTT
CSEISTDTQYF
>15|TRBV7-2|TRBJ2-5|TRBD2|few
TGTGCCAGCAGCTTAGCCCCGACTAGCGGGGGGGGCGAGTTCTTC
CASSLAPTSGGGEFF
>12|TRBV5-1|TRBJ1-2|-|-
TGCGCCAGCAGCTCTGGGTACTATGGCTACACCTTC
CASSSGYYGYTF
>16|TRBV10-3|TRBJ2-5|TRBD2|-
TGTGCCATCAGTGGGGGTATGGGGCTAGCGGAAGAGACCCAGTACTTC
CAISGGMGLAEETQYF
>16|TRBV12-3/TRBV12-4|TRBJ2-6|-|-
TGTGCCAGCAGTTTGGGACGGGAACACTGGGCCAACGTCCTGACTTTC
CASSLGREHWANVLTF
>13|TRBV6-5|TRBJ1-2|-|once
TGTGCCAGCAGTACCAACACGAATCGTGGCTACACCTTC
CASSTNTNRGYTF
>10|TRBV20-1|TRBJ2-7|-|-
TGCAGTGCTGCGGGGTCCGAGCAGTACTTC
CSAAGSEQYF
>16|TRBV15|TRBJ2-3|-|-
TGTGCCACCAGAAAAGAGGCCAGTTCTAGCACAGATACGCAGTATTTT
CATRKEASSSTDTQYF
>14|TRBV6-2/TRBV6-3|TRBJ2-7|-|-
TGTGCCAGCAGTTACCGCCAGGGGTTCGACGAGCAGTACTTC
CASSYRQGFDEQYF
>13|TRBV12-3/TRBV12-4|TRBJ2-7|-|once
TGTGCCAGCAAGGGCCAAGGCTCCTACGAGCAGTACTTC
CASKGQGSYEQYF